The 20 T cell receptor beta chains in this list originate from one sample, sequenced in a study of cytomegalovirus exposure and HLA in healthy donors. Clones were read by immunoSEQ multiplex PCR, and TCRdb kept only the in-frame ones, dropping some. The table lists tens of thousands of clones, 94% of them singletons. What was sequenced was PBMCs. The receptor source for this set is a woman between 18 and 30 years old in good health and CMV-seronegative.

V and J are TRBV19 and TRBJ1-1; D unclear. Trimming cost V 4 bases and J 1 base, with 7 bases left between them. Looked up from germline, CDR1 is LNHDA and CDR2 is SQIVND (reference sequence). The CDR3 extends over 13 amino acids. CDR3 DNA sequence: TGTGCCAGTAGTAGCCGCGAGAACACTGAAGCTTTCTTT. It yields the protein CASSSRENTEAFF.

The chain couples TRBV6-5 to TRBJ1-5, with TRBD1 matching 7 bases. CDR3 size: 14 residues. V was clipped by 6 bases and J by 6 bases; unmatched bases: 8. Germline CDR1 is MNHEY and CDR2 is SVGAGI. CDR3 region: CASSPDRARQPQHF. CDR3 nucleotides: TGTGCCAGCAGCCCCGACAGGGCTCGTCAGCCCCAGCATTTT.

This chain uses TRBV5-1 with TRBJ1-6; a possible D gene is TRBD1 (5 bases). V lost 2 bases, J lost 10 bases, and 10 bases lay in between. The CDR3 is 13 amino acids. The germline CDR1 and CDR2 sequences are SGHRS and YFSETQ. The CDR3 DNA follows: TGCGCCAGCAGCTTATCAGGGATCTCACCCCTCCACTTT. The encoded protein is CASSLSGISPLHF.

The chain carries TRBV19 and TRBJ2-1; no reliable D call. The V end lost 0 bases, the J end lost 9 bases, and 6 bases lay between the germline ends. CDR3 length: 12 amino acids. Germline lookup yields CDR1 LNHDA and CDR2 SQIVND (reference sequence). The CDR3 nucleotides read TGTGCCAGTAGTATAGATCGAGGTGAGCAGTTCTTC. Residues: CASSIDRGEQFF.

The rearrangement links TRBV18 to TRBJ2-3, with D maybe TRBD2 (5 bases). The CDR3 totals 11 residues. The germline V gene has CDR1 KGHSH and CDR2 LQKENI. V was trimmed by 6 bases and J by 6 bases, leaving 7 bases between them. CDR3 DNA: TGTGCCAGCTCCTCGGGGGATACGCAGTATTTT. The encoded protein is CASSSGDTQYF.

The chain is built from TRBV18 and TRBJ1-1; the D gene is possibly TRBD1 (5 bases). CDR1 is KGHSH, CDR2 LQKENI, per germline. V shed 6 bases and J shed 3 bases, with 17 bases lying between them. This CDR3 has 15 amino acids. The CDR3 here is CASSGGRGEDTEAFF. CDR3 nucleotide sequence: TGTGCCAGCTCTGGTGGGAGGGGCGAAGACACTGAAGCTTTCTTT. Using reference TRBV18 and TRBJ1-1 for the parts outside the CDR3, the full variable domain is NAGVMQNPRHLVRRRGQEARLRCSPMKGHSHVYWYRQLPEEGLKFMVYLQKENIIDESGMPKERFSAEFPKEGPSILRIQQVVRGDSAAYFCASSGGRGEDTEAFFGQGTRLTVV.

The chain uses TRBV5-4 and TRBJ2-3; D not resolved. Germline V CDR1 and CDR2: SGHNT, YYREEE (reference sequence). With 4 bases removed from V and 2 bases from J, the gap between germline ends came to 23 bases. This CDR3 is built from 18 residues. Written as DNA, the CDR3 is TGTGCCAGCAGCCCGCCCGCGGTGGCGGAACTCCTCACAGATACGCAGTATTTT. Its translation is CASSPPAVAELLTDTQYF.

This clone showed up just once. J is TRBJ2-1 and V is TRBV13, with 12 bases matching TRBD2. Losses at the gene ends were 4 bases for V and 4 bases for J; bases not matched to a gene: 5. Germline loops: CDR1 PRHDT, CDR2 FYEKMQ (reference sequence). The CDR3 extends over 16 amino acids. The CDR3 loop reads CASSSLGTSGYNEQFF. The CDR3 DNA reads as TGTGCCAGCAGCTCCCTTGGGACTAGCGGGTACAATGAGCAGTTCTTC. The complete variable domain, with remaining parts taken from reference TRBV13 and TRBJ2-1, reads AAGVIQSPRHLIKEKRETATLKCYPIPRHDTVYWYQQGPGQDPQFLISFYEKMQSDKGSIPDRFSAQQFSDYHSELNMSSLELGDSALYFCASSSLGTSGYNEQFFGPGTRLTVL.

The chain has TRBV10-3 and TRBJ1-3; 7 bases line up with TRBD1. V lost 0 bases, J lost 6 bases, and 8 bases stayed unmatched. The V gene's germline CDR1 is ENHRY and CDR2 SYGVKD. CDR3 length: 16 residues. In nucleotides, the CDR3 is TGTGCCATCAGTGAGTCGGACAGGCTTGTAGAAAACACCATATATTTT. Encoded protein: CAISESDRLVENTIYF.

The V gene is TRBV4-1, the J gene TRBJ1-4; D is undetermined. The CDR3 consists of 15 residues. The V and J ends lost 1 base and 2 bases respectively, with 8 bases between them. Germline CDR1 is MGHRA and CDR2 is YSYEKL. The CDR3 spells CASSQVAGTNEKLFF. The CDR3 DNA reads as TGCGCCAGCAGCCAAGTTGCCGGGACTAATGAAAAACTGTTTTTT.

The chain joins TRBV2 to TRBJ1-2; D may be TRBD1 (6 bases). The germline V gene encodes CDR1 SNHLY and CDR2 FYNNEI. Trimming cost V 6 bases and J 5 bases, with 13 bases left between them. The CDR3 runs 13 residues. DNA of the CDR3: TGTGCCAGCAGCCCAGGGGACGAGTATGGCTACACCTTC. It is translated as CASSPGDEYGYTF. The whole variable domain, remainder taken from reference TRBV2 and TRBJ1-2, is EPEVTQTPSHQVTQMGQEVILRCVPISNHLYFYWYRQILGQKVEFLVSFYNNEISEKSEIFDDQFSVERPDGSNFTLKIRSTKLEDSAMYFCASSPGDEYGYTFGSGTRLTVV.

The genes are TRBV19 and TRBJ2-3, with TRBD2 identical over 8 bases. V shed 4 bases and J 1 base; nucleotides not matched to a gene: 10. CDR1 is LNHDA, CDR2 SQIVND, per germline (reference sequence). The CDR3 is made up of 17 amino acids. In DNA form, the CDR3 reads TGTGCCAGTAGTACCGGGGGACTAGTGGATGGCACAGATACGCAGTATTTT. It codes for CASSTGGLVDGTDTQYF.

The CDR3 sequence is CASRSRLQETQYF. In DNA, the CDR3 is TGTGCCAGCAGGTCCAGACTCCAAGAGACCCAGTACTTC. V and J are TRBV27 and TRBJ2-5; D uncertain. The ends were cut back, 6 bases at V and 1 base at J, with 9 bases in the middle. The CDR3 is 13 amino acids. CDR1 MNHEY and CDR2 SMNVEV come from the germline V gene (reference sequence).

V is TRBV19 and J is TRBJ1-5, with D uncertain. Trimming shortened V by 6 bases and J by 4 bases, and 10 bases separated the two germline ends. This CDR3 has 13 residues. The V gene's germline CDR1 is LNHDA and CDR2 SQIVND (reference sequence). In DNA form, the CDR3 reads TGTGCCAGTAGAGGATCCGGGAATCAGCCCCAGCATTTT. Translated, it gives CASRGSGNQPQHF.

This clone was recorded once. This rearrangement joins TRBV30 to TRBJ2-7, with D possibly matching TRBD1 (5 bases). In germline, CDR1 is GTSNPN, CDR2 SVGIG (reference sequence). The V gene lost 5 bases and the J gene lost 3 bases, with 11 bases spanning the gap. The length of the CDR3 is 12 residues. CDR3 nucleotide sequence: TGTGCCTGGTCGGGCAGGGTCTACGAGCAGTACTTC. This sequence encodes CAWSGRVYEQYF.

This rearrangement joins TRBV13 to TRBJ2-7; weak D call: TRBD2 (5 bases). This CDR3 is built from 14 residues. Germline CDR1 and CDR2: PRHDT and FYEKMQ (reference sequence). Trimming took 7 bases from V and 5 from J, leaving 18 bases between them. The CDR3 region has the DNA TGTGCCAGCACCCATGGACGAGGGATAAACGAGCAGTACTTC. It codes for CASTHGRGINEQYF. The variable domain in full, with the rest retrieved from reference TRBV13 and TRBJ2-7, is AAGVIQSPRHLIKEKRETATLKCYPIPRHDTVYWYQQGPGQDPQFLISFYEKMQSDKGSIPDRFSAQQFSDYHSELNMSSLELGDSALYFCASTHGRGINEQYFGPGTRLTVT.

This chain uses TRBV28 with TRBJ1-2; the match to TRBD1 covers 9 bases. The CDR3 runs 14 residues. Trimming took 8 bases from V and 8 from J; bases not matched to a gene: 12. The germline CDR1 and CDR2 sequences are MDHEN and SYDVKM. The CDR3 nucleotides are TGTGCCAGCGGGGAACTCACAGGGGGCGCAGGCTACACCTTC. Its translation: CASGELTGGAGYTF.

This chain uses TRBV28 with TRBJ2-1; TRBD2 aligns across 13 bases. The CDR3 runs 16 residues. The J segment lost 4 bases and the V segment lost 6 bases, leaving 6 bases of the junction unmatched. The V gene's germline CDR1 is MDHEN and CDR2 SYDVKM. CDR3 protein: CASRAMTSGGYNEQFF. CDR3 in DNA: TGTGCCAGCAGGGCAATGACTAGCGGGGGGTACAATGAGCAGTTCTTC.

The V and J genes are TRBV5-6 and TRBJ2-5, with TRBD1 matching over 10 bases. This CDR3 comprises 15 residues. Trimming took 5 bases from V and 4 from J; bases not matched to a gene: 8. Germline CDR1 and CDR2: SGHDT and YYEEEE. CDR3 nucleotide sequence: TGTGCCAGCAGATCGGCCGGGACAGGGGTAGAGACCCAGTACTTC. This encodes CASRSAGTGVETQYF.

V and J are TRBV11-2 and TRBJ2-3, with TRBD2 matching 10 bases. The V gene end was trimmed by 5 bases and the J gene end by 2 bases; junction bases not matched to a gene: 7. Germline CDR1 SGHAT, CDR2 FQNNGV. This CDR3 region has 16 residues. The CDR3 bases are TGTGCCAGCAGCCGGAAGCGGGGGGGCTACACAGATACGCAGTATTTT. This translates into CASSRKRGGYTDTQYF.